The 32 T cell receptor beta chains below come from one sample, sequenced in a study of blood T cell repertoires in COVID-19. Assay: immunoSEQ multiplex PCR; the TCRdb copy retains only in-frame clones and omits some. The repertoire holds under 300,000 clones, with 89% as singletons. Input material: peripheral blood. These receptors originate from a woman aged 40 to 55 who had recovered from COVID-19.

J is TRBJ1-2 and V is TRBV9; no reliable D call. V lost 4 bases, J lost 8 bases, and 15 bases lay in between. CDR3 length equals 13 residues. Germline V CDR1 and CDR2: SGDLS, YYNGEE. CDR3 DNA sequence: TGTGCCAGCAGCCCGAGCTCAAACGTCGGCTACACCTTC. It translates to CASSPSSNVGYTF.

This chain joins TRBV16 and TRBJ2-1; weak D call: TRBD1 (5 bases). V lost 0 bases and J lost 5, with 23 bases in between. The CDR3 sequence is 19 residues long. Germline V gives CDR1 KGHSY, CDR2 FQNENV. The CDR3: CASSQSRGSGRLANNEQFF. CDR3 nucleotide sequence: TGTGCCAGCAGCCAATCTAGGGGATCCGGTCGACTGGCCAACAATGAGCAGTTCTTC.

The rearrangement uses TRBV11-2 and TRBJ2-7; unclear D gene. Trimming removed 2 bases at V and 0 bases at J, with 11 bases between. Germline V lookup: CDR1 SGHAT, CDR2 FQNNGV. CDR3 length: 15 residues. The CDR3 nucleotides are TGTGCCAGCAGCTTACATCTGGCAACCTCCTACGAGCAGTACTTC. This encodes CASSLHLATSYEQYF.

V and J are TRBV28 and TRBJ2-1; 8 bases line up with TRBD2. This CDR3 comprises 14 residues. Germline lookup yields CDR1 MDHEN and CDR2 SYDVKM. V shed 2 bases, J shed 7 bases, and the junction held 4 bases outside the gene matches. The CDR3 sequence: CASSLVTGGNEQFF. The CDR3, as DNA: TGTGCCAGCAGTTTAGTGACGGGAGGGAATGAGCAGTTCTTC. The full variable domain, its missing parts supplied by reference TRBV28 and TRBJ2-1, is DVKVTQSSRYLVKRTGEKVFLECVQDMDHENMFWYRQDPGLGLRLIYFSYDVKMKEKGDIPEGYSVSREKKERFSLILESASTNQTSMYLCASSLVTGGNEQFFGPGTRLTVL.

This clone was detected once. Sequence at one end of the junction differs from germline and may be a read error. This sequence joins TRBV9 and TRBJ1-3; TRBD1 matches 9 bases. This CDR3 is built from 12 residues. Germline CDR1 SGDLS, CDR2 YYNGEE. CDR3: CASSGGTGTSVF. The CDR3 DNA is TGTGCCAGCAGCGGTGGGACAGGGACTTCCGTTTTT.

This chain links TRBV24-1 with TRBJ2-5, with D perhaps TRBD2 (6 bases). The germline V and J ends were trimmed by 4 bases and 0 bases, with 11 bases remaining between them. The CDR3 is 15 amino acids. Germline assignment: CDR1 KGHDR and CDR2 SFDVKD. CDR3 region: CATSETRDNQETQYF. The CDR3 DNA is TGTGCCACCAGTGAGACTAGAGACAACCAAGAGACCCAGTACTTC.

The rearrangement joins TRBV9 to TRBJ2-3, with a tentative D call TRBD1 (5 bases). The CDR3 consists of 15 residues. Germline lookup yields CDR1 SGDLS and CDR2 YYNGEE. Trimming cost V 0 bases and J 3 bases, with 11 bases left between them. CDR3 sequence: CASSVVGVVTDTQYF. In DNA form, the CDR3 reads TGTGCCAGCAGCGTAGTAGGGGTAGTTACAGATACGCAGTATTTT.

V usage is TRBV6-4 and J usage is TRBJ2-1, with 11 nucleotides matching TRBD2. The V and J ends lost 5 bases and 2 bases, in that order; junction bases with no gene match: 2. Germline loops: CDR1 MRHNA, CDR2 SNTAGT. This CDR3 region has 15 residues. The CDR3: CASSTLAGAYNEQFF. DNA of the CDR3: TGTGCCAGCAGTACACTAGCGGGGGCCTACAATGAGCAGTTCTTC.

The CDR3 spells CASGSYRGTSQETQYF. The CDR3 bases are TGTGCTAGTGGTTCTTACAGGGGGACCTCCCAAGAGACCCAGTACTTC. This chain connects TRBV12-5 to TRBJ2-5, with 8 nucleotides matching TRBD1. Germline assignment: CDR1 LGHNT and CDR2 FRNRAP. CDR3 length: 16 amino acids. The V segment lost 4 bases and the J segment 1 base; nucleotides outside the gene matches: 8. The entire variable domain, with the rest obtained from reference TRBV12-5 and TRBJ2-5, is as follows: DARVTQTPRHKVTEMGQEVTMRCQPILGHNTVFWYRQTMMQGLELLAYFRNRAPLDDSGMPKDRFSAEMPDATLATLKIQPSEPRDSAVYFCASGSYRGTSQETQYFGPGTRLLVL.

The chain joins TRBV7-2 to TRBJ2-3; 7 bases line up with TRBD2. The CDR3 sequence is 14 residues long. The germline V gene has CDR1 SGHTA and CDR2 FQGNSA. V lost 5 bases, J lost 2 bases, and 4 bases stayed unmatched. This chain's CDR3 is CASSPGLITDTQYF. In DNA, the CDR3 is TGTGCCAGCAGCCCGGGACTAATCACAGATACGCAGTATTTT.

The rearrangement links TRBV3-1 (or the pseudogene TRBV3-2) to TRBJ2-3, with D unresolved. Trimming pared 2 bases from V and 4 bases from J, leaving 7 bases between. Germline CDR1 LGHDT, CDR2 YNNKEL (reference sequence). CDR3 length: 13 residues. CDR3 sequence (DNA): TGTGCCAGCAGCCAAAACTATGCAGATACGCAGTATTTT. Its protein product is CASSQNYADTQYF.

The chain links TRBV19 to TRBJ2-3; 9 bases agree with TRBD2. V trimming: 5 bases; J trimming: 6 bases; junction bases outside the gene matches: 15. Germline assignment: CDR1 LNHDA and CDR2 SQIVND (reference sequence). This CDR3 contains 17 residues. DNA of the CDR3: TGTGCCAGTAGTCTCAGTCTAGCGGGATCGCGGGGTGATACGCAGTATTTT. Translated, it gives CASSLSLAGSRGDTQYF.

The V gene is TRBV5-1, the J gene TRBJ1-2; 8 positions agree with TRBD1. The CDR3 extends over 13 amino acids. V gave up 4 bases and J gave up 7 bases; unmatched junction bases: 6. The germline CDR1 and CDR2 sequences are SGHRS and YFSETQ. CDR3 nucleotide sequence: TGCGCCAGCAGCGGACAGGGCGAGGCTGGCTACACCTTC. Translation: CASSGQGEAGYTF. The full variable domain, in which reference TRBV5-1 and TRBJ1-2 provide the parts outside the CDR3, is KAGVTQTPRYLIKTRGQQVTLSCSPISGHRSVSWYQQTPGQGLQFLFEYFSETQRNKGNFPGRFSGRQFSNSRSEMNVSTLELGDSALYLCASSGQGEAGYTFGSGTRLTVV.

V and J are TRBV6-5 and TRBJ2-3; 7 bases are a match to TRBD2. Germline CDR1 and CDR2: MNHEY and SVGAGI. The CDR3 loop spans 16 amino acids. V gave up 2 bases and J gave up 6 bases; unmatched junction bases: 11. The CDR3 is CASSYGLGGSADTQYF. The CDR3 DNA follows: TGTGCCAGCAGTTACGGATTGGGAGGGTCCGCGGATACGCAGTATTTT.

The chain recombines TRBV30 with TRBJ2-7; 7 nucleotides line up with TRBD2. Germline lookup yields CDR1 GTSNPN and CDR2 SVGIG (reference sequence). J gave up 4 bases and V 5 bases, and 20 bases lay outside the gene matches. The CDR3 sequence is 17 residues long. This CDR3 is CAWGARVRELAIYEQYV. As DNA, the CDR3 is TGTGCCTGGGGGGCAAGGGTGCGGGAGCTCGCCATATACGAGCAGTACGTC.

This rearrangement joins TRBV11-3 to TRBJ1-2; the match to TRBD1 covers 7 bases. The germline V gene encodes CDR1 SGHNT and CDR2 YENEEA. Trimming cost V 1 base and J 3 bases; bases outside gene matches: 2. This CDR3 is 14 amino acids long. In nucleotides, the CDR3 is TGTGCCAGCAGCTTAGCTCAGGGGGACTATGGCTACACCTTC. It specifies CASSLAQGDYGYTF.

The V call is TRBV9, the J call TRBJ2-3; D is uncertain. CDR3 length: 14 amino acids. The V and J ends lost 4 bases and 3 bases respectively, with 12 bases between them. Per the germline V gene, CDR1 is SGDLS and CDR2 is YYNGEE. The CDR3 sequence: CASSSYVQTDTQYF. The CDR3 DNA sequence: TGTGCCAGCAGCTCTTATGTACAAACAGATACGCAGTATTTT.

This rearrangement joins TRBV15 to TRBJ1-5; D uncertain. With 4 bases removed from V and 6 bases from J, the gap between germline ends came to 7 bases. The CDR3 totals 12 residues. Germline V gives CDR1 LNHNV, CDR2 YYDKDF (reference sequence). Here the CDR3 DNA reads TGTGCCACCAGCAAGGGAGGTCAGCCCCAGCATTTT. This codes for CATSKGGQPQHF.

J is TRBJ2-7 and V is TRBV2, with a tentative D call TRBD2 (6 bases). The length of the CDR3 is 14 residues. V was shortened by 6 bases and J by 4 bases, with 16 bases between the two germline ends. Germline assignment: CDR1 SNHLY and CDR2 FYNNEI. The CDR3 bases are TGTGCCAGCAGCCCGGGACCGGGGGTTTACGAGCAGTACTTC. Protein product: CASSPGPGVYEQYF.

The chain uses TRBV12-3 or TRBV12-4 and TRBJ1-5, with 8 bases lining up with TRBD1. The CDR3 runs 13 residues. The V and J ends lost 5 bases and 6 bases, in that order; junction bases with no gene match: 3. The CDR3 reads CASSGQGGQPQHF. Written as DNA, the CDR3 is TGTGCCAGCAGTGGACAGGGCGGTCAGCCCCAGCATTTT.

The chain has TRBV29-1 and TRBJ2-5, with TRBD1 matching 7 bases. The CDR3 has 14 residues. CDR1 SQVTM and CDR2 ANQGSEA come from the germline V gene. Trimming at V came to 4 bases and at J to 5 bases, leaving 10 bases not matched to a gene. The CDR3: CSVVDQGVGETQYF. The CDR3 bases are TGCAGCGTTGTGGACCAGGGGGTTGGGGAGACCCAGTACTTC.

The CDR3 reads CASSLDQTRAYEQYV. DNA of the CDR3: TGTGCCAGCAGCTTAGACCAAACCCGGGCCTACGAGCAGTACGTC. V usage is TRBV11-3 and J usage is TRBJ2-7; D uncertain. This CDR3 contains 15 residues. Germline-derived CDR1 and CDR2 are SGHNT and YENEEA. The ends were cut back, 0 bases at V and 2 bases at J, with 11 bases in the middle.

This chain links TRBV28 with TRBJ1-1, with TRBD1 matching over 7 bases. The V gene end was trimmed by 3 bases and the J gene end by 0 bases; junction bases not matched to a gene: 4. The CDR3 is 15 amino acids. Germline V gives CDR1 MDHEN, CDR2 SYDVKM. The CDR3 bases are TGTGCCAGCAGTTTGGGGACAGCCATGAACACTGAAGCTTTCTTT. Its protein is CASSLGTAMNTEAFF.

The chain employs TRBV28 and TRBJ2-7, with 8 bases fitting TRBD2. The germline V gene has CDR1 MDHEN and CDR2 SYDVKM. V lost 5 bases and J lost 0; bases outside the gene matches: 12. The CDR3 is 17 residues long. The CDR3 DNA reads TGTGCCAGCAGTGCGCTCTTAGCGGGGCCCATCTCCTACGAGCAGTACTTC. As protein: CASSALLAGPISYEQYF.

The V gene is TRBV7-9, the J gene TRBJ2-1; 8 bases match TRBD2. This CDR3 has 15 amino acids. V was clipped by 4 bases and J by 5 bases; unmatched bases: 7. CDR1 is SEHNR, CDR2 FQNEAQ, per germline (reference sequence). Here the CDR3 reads CASSSSGTRNNEQFF. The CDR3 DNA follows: TGTGCCAGCAGCTCATCCGGGACTAGGAACAATGAGCAGTTCTTC.

The CDR3 is CASSPPIALTDTQYF. The DNA for the CDR3 is TGTGCCAGCTCACCACCGATAGCCCTCACAGATACGCAGTATTTT. The chain links TRBV18 to TRBJ2-3; D uncertain. CDR3 size: 15 residues. V gave up 0 bases and J gave up 2 bases, with 9 bases separating them. Germline CDR1 is KGHSH and CDR2 is LQKENI.

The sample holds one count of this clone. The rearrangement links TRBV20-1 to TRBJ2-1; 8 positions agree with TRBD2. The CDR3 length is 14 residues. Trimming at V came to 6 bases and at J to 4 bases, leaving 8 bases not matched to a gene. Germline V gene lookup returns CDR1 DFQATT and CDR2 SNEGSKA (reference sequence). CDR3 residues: CSASPQRGYNEQFF. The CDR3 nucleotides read TGCAGTGCGAGTCCCCAGCGGGGGTACAATGAGCAGTTCTTC.

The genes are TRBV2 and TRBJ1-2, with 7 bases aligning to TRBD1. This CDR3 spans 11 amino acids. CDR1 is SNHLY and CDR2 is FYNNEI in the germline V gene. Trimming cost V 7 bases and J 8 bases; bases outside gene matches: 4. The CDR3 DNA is TGTGCCAGCAAGACAGGGTACGGCTACACCTTC. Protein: CASKTGYGYTF.

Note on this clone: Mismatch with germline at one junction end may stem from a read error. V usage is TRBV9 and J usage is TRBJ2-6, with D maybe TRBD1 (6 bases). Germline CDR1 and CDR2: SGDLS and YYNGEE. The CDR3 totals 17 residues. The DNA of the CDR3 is TGTGCCAGCAGCGCACTACAGGGAAAGTCTGGGGCCGACGTCCTGACTTTC. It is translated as CASSALQGKSGADVLTF.

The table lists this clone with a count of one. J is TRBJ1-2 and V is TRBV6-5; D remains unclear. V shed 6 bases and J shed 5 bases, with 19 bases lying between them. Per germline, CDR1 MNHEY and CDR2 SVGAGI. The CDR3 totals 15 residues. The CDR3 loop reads CASRSAGLLKYGYTF. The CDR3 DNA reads TGTGCCAGCAGATCCGCCGGACTGCTTAAATATGGCTACACCTTC.

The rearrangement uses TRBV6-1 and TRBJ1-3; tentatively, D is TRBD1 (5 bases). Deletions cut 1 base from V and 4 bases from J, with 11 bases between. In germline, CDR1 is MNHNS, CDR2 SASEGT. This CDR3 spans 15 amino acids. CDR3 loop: CASSEGWGGGNTIYF. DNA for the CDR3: TGTGCCAGCAGTGAAGGTTGGGGCGGAGGAAACACCATATATTTT.

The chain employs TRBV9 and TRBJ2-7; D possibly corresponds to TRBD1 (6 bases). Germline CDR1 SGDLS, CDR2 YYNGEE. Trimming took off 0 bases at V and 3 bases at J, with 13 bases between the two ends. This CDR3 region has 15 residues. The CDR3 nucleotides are TGTGCCAGCAGCGTAGCTGGGACACCAGACTACGAGCAGTACTTC. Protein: CASSVAGTPDYEQYF.